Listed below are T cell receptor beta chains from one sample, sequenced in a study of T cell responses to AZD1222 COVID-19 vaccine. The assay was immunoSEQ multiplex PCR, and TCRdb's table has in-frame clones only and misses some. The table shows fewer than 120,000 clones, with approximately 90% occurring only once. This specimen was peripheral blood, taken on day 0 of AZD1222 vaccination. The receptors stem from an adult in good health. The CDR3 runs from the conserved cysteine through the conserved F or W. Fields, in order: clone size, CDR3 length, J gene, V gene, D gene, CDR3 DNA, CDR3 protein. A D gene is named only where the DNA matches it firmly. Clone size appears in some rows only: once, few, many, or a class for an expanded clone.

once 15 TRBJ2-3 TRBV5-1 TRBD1 TGCGCCAGCAGCGTAGACAGGGCTCGCACAGATACGCAGTATTTT CASSVDRARTDTQYF
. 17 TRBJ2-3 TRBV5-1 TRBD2 TGCGCCAGCAGCTTGCGGGGGACTAGCGTCGGCACAGATACGCAGTATTTT CASSLRGTSVGTDTQYF
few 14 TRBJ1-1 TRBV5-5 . TGTGCCAGCAGCTTTGGCGGTAACACTGTGGAAGCTTTCTTT CASSFGGNTVEAFF
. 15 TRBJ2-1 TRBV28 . TGTGCCAGCAGCTCACGAGCGGGGACACATAATGAGCAGTTCTTC CASSSRAGTHNEQFF
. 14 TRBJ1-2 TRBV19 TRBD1 TGTGCCAGTAGTGTGGACAGGGGATTGAATGGCTACACCTTC CASSVDRGLNGYTF
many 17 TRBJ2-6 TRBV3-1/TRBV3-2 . TGTGCCAGCAGCCAAGGATCGACGGCCTCTGGGGCCAACGTCCTGACTTTC CASSQGSTASGANVLTF
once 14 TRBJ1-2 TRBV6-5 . TGTGCCAGCAGTCCCCCCGGGGGGGATGGAGGCTACACCTTC CASSPPGGDGGYTF
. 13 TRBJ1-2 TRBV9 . TGTGCCAGCAGCCCCCCCGAGGGTCCCGGCTACACCTTC CASSPPEGPGYTF
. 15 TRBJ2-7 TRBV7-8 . TGTGCCAGCATTCTATCAGGGGCCACCTCCTACGAGCAGTACTTC CASILSGATSYEQYF
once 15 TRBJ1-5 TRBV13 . TGTGCCAGCAGCCTGGGGGGGCAGAGCAATCAGCCCCAGCATTTT CASSLGGQSNQPQHF
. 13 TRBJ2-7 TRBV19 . TGTGCCAGTAGTCTACCCGGGACGAACGAGCAGTACTTC CASSLPGTNEQYF
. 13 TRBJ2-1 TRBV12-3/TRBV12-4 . TGTGCCAGCAGTTTACAGGTCTACAATGAGCAGTTCTTC CASSLQVYNEQFF
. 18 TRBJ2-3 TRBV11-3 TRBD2 TGTGCCAGCAGCTTAGGGGGTTTTGCGGGGGACAGCACAGATACGCAGTATTTT CASSLGGFAGDSTDTQYF
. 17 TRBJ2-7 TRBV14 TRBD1 TGTGCCAGCAGCCAAGTGGACAGGGGGTCTCGAACCTACGAGCAGTACTTC CASSQVDRGSRTYEQYF
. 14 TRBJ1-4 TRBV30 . TGTGCCTGGAGTGTTCAGAGGATTAATGAAAAACTGTTTTTT CAWSVQRINEKLFF
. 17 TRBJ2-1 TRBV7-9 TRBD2 TGTGCCAGCAGCTTAGCGCAGACTAGCGGGGCCTATGGGGAGCAGTTCTTC CASSLAQTSGAYGEQFF
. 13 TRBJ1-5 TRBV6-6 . TGTGCCAGCACCCGGGACTTCAATCAGCCCCAGCATTTT CASTRDFNQPQHF
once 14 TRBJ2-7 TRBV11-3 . TGTGCCAGCAGCTACGGGGGCAGGGCCTACGAGCAGTACTTC CASSYGGRAYEQYF
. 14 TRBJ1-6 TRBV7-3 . TGTGCCAGCAGCTTAATGCCTAAGAATTCACCCCTCCACTTT CASSLMPKNSPLHF
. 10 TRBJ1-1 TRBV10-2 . TGCGCCAGCAGTGAGGGGGGAGCTTTCTTT CASSEGGAFF
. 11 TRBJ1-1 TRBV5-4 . TGTGCCAGCAGAGAGGGTACTGAAGCTTTCTTT CASREGTEAFF
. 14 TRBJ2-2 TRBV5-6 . TGTGCCAGCAGCTTGGGGACGCCCGGCGGGGAGCTGTTTTTT CASSLGTPGGELFF
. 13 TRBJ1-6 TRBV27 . TGTGCCACTACTACACCGGACAGACCACCCCTCCACTTT CATTTPDRPPLHF
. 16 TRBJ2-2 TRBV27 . TGTGCCAGCTGTTGCTTCGGGACATCCAACACCGGGGAGCTGTTTTTT CASCCFGTSNTGELFF
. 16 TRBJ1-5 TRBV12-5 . TGTGCTAGTGGTTTGGTACTGGGGGCGTCCAATCAGCCCCAGCATTTT CASGLVLGASNQPQHF
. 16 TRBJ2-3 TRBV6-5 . TGTGCCAGCAGTTCACCCGGGATCAAGTTCAGGGATACGCAGTATTTT CASSSPGIKFRDTQYF
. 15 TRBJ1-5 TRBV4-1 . TGCGCCAGCAGCCAAGGGGCACCTAGCAATCAGCCCCAGCATTTT CASSQGAPSNQPQHF
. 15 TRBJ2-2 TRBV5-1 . TGCGCCAGCAGCCCCGGGACGTCCGACACCGGGGAGCTGTTTTTT CASSPGTSDTGELFF
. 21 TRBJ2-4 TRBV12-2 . TGTGCAAGTCGCCCGACTCCGGGACTAGCGGCAAGAAAGATAGCCAAAAACATTCAGTACTTC CASRPTPGLAARKIAKNIQYF
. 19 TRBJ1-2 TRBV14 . TGTGCCAGCAGCCAAGATCAACCGAAGAGAGCAGAAGCTAACTATGGCTACACCTTC CASSQDQPKRAEANYGYTF
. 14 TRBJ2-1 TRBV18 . TGTGCCAGCTCCCTGTCAATCCTTAACAATGAGCAGTTCTTC CASSLSILNNEQFF
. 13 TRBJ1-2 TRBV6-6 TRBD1 TGTGCCAGCAATGGGGACAGACAAGGTGGCTACACCTTC CASNGDRQGGYTF
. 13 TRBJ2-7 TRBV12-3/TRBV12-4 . TGTGCCAGCAGCCCCTTGGAGAGCTACGAGCAGTACTTC CASSPLESYEQYF
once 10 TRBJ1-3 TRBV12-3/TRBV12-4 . TGTGCCAGCGGGAGAAACACCATATATTTT CASGRNTIYF
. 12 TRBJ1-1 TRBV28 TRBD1 TGTGCCAGCAGGACAGGGGACACTGAAGCTTTCTTT CASRTGDTEAFF
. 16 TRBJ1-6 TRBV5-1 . TGCGCCAGCAGCTTGAGGCCCGGCAGGGAGAACTCACCCCTCCACTTT CASSLRPGRENSPLHF
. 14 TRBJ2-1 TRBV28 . TGTGCCAGCAGGCGGGACTGGGGAGACAATGAGCAGTTCTTC CASRRDWGDNEQFF
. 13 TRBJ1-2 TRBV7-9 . TGTGCCAGCAGCCCAACAGGGAACTATGGCTACACCTTC CASSPTGNYGYTF
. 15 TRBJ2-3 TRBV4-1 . TGCGCCAGCAGCCAAGAGTCCCGGAACACAGATACGCAGTATTTT CASSQESRNTDTQYF
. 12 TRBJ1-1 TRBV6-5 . TGTGCCAGCAGGGGGGGGCTACAAGAAGCTTTCTTT CASRGGLQEAFF
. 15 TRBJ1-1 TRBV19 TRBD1 TGTGCCAGTAGTACCGGACAGGGGGCTTTCACTGAAGCTTTCTTT CASSTGQGAFTEAFF
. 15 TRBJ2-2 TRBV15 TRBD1 TGTGCCACCAGCAGTGGGACAGGGGACACCGGGGAGCTGTTTTTT CATSSGTGDTGELFF
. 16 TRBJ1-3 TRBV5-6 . TGTGCCAGCAGCTTATCACAGGTCGGATCTGGAAACACCATATATTTT CASSLSQVGSGNTIYF
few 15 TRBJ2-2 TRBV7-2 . TGTGCCAGCCCCACCCACGGGGGGCCGAGCGGGGAGCTGTTTTTT CASPTHGGPSGELFF
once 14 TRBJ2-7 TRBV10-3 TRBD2 TGTGCCATCACTCCGGGTAGCGGGGGAGGCGAGCAGTACTTC CAITPGSGGGEQYF
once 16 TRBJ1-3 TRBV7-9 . TGTGCCAGCAGCTTAGTTCTGGGAGCGGCTGGAAACACCATATATTTT CASSLVLGAAGNTIYF
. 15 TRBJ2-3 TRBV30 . TGTGCCTGGAGCCCAGACAGGCCCTCGAGGGATACGCAGTATTTT CAWSPDRPSRDTQYF
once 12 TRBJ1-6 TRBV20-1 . TGCAGTGCTAGTCGGCGGAATTCACCCCTCCACTTT CSASRRNSPLHF
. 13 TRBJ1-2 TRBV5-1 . TGCGCCAGCAGCTTGGTGAGTGGGTCCGGCTACACCTTC CASSLVSGSGYTF
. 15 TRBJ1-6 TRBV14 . TGTGCCAGCAGCCAAGCCGGCAGGGGAAACTCACCCCTCCACTTT CASSQAGRGNSPLHF
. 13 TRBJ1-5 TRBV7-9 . TGTGCCAGCAGCTTATCGTCGGACCAGCCCCAGCATTTT CASSLSSDQPQHF
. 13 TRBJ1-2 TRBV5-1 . TGCGCCAGCGGCAACGACCGGGGTAATGGCTACACCTTC CASGNDRGNGYTF
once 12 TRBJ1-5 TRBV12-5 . TGTGCTAGTGGTATGGGGGGGGAGGCCCAGCATTTT CASGMGGEAQHF
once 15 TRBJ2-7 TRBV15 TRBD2 TGTGCCACCAGCAGGGATTACGCGGGGGGAAACGAGCAGTACTTC CATSRDYAGGNEQYF
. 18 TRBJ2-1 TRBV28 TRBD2 TGTGCCAGCAGTTTAATCGGGGGGGCCGGTTTTTCCTACAATGAGCAGTTCTTC CASSLIGGAGFSYNEQFF